This T cell receptor (beta chain) comes out of a study of blood T cell repertoires in COVID-19. Across the study: Material from acute and convalescent COVID-19 was sourced from the United States, Italy and Spain.

This CDR3 spans 12 amino acids. Trimming pared 5 bases from V and 3 bases from J, leaving 7 bases between. Seattle enrolled patients during active infection and tracked them longitudinally. Under the authors' procedure: Reference gene primer amplification gave estimated nucleated cell counts. Clones were read by immunoSEQ multiplex PCR, and TCRdb kept only the in-frame ones, dropping some. D and trimming were read from the DNA, whereas the V and J calls and clone size are those reported in that table. This sample has hundreds of thousands of clones; roughly 90% occur once, and the top ten carry approximately 0.92%.

This receptor was obtained from a man in his late teens or twenties with COVID-19, enrolled during active disease. The sequenced material came from peripheral blood. This chain uses TRBV12-3 or TRBV12-4 with TRBJ1-1; D gene ambiguous. CDR3 in DNA: TGTGCCAGCAGTGGAGCGTACACTGAAGCTTTCTTT. It codes for CASSGAYTEAFF.